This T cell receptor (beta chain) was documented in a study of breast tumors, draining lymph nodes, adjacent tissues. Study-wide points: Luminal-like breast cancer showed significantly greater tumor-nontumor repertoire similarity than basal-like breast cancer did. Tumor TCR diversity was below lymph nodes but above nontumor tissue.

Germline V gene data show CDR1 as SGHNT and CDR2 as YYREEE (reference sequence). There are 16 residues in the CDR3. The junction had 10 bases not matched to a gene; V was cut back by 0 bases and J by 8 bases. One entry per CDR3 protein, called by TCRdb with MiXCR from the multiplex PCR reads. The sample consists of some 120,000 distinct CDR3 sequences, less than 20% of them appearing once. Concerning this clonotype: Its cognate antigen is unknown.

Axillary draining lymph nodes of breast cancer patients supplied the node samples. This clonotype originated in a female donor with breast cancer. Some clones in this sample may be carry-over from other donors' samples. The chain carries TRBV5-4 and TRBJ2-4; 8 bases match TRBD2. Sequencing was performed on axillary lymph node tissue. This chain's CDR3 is CASSLASSAGGDIQYF. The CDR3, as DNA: TGTGCCAGCAGCTTGGCATCTAGCGCGGGGGGAGACATTCAGTACTTC. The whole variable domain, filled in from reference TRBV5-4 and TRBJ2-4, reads ETGVTQSPTHLIKTRGQQVTLRCSSQSGHNTVSWYQQALGQGPQFIFQYYREEENGRGNFPPRFSGLQFPNYSSELNVNALELDDSALYLCASSLASSAGGDIQYFGAGTRLSVL.